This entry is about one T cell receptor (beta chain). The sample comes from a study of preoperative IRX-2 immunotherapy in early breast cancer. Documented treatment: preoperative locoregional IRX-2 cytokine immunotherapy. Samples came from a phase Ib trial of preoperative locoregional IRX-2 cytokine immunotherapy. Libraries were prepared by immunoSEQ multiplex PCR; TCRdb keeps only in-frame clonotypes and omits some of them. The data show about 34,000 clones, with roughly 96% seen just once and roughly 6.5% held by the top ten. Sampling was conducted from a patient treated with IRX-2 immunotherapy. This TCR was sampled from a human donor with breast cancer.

The CDR3 sequence is CASSPSAQAFQAETQYF. The CDR3, as DNA: TGTGCCAGCTCGCCCTCTGCCCAGGCGTTTCAAGCAGAGACCCAGTACTTC. The chain couples TRBV18 to TRBJ2-5; D unclear. CDR3 length: 17 residues. Trimming left V 6 bases short and J 4 bases short, with 24 bases between. Germline V CDR1 and CDR2: KGHSH, LQKENI.